Sequencing of this T cell receptor beta chain was carried out in a study of OX40 agonist ivuxolimab in advanced cancers. Study-level information: Ivuxolimab, an antibody acting as an agonist of OX40 (CD134), was used to treat patients. Cohort: roughly 80% men, mean age about 60, aged roughly 23 to 90. Three dose-escalation patients had partial responses: one with hepatocellular carcinoma and two with cutaneous melanoma.

This CDR3 contains 15 residues. Germline trimming cut 4 bases from V and 6 bases from J; bases unmatched to any gene: 4. Germline V gene data show CDR1 as SGHNT and CDR2 as YYREEE (reference sequence). TCRdb's table, derived via immunoSEQ multiplex PCR, lists solely in-frame clones and lacks some. The sample contains some 33,000 clones, under 85% of which appear only once. The chain is built from TRBV5-4 and TRBJ2-1; TRBD2 aligns across 13 bases. The sequencing here drew on CD4+ or CD8+ T cells sorted from blood, taken in a trial of the OX40 agonist ivuxolimab. The TCR was taken from an adult with an advanced solid tumor such as melanoma, head and neck, liver or kidney cancer. The CDR3 loop is CASSQGLAGSNEQFF. The CDR3 DNA is TGTGCCAGCAGCCAGGGACTAGCGGGGAGCAATGAGCAGTTCTTC.